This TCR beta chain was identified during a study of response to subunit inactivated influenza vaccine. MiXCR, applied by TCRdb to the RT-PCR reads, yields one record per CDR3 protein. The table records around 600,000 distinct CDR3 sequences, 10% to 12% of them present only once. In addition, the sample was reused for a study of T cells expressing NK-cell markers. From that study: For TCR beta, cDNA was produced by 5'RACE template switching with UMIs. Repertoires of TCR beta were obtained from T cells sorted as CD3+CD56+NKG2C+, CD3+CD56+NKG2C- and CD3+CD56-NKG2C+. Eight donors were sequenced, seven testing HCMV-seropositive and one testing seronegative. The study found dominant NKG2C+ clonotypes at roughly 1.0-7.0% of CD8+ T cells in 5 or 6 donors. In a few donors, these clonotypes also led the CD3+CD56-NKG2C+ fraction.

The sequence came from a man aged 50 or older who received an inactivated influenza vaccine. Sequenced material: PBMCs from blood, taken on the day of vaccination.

In DNA form, the CDR3 reads TGCAGTGCTAGAGTGTCGGGACTACAGTACAATGAGCAGTTCTTC. It encodes CSARVSGLQYNEQFF. This chain links TRBV20-1 with TRBJ2-1, with 7 bases matching TRBD2. CDR1 is DFQATT, CDR2 SNEGSKA, per germline (reference sequence). The CDR3 runs 15 residues. V shed 1 base, J shed 4 bases, and the junction held 7 bases outside the gene matches.